The 5 T cell receptor beta chains presented below share a single source sample, sequenced in a study of T cell responses to AZD1222 COVID-19 vaccine. Here immunoSEQ multiplex PCR was the method, and the copy in TCRdb shows in-frame clones only, minus some. The data hold around 130,000 clones, with around 89% observed a single time. The sample was peripheral blood, taken on day 0 of AZD1222 vaccination. Every receptor here comes from an adult in good health.

The V and J genes are TRBV29-1 and TRBJ2-7, with D maybe TRBD1 (6 bases). The CDR3 spans 14 residues. V shed 3 bases and J shed 2 bases, with 14 bases lying between them. CDR1 and CDR2 from the germline V gene are SQVTM and ANQGSEA. The CDR3 DNA sequence: TGCAGCGTTGACGGTACTCCAGGGGCCTACGAGCAGTACTTC. Its translation: CSVDGTPGAYEQYF.

This chain uses TRBV7-9 with TRBJ2-3; TRBD1 matches at 10 bases. V was pared by 8 bases and J by 3 bases, with 8 bases of the junction left unmatched. CDR3 size: 15 residues. The germline gives CDR1 SEHNR, CDR2 FQNEAQ (reference sequence). In nucleotides, the CDR3 is TGTGCCAGCGGACCGGGACAGGGGCGAACAGATACGCAGTATTTT. Its protein is CASGPGQGRTDTQYF.

This clone was observed once. The rearrangement joins TRBV11-2 to TRBJ2-1; 10 positions match TRBD1. Germline-derived CDR1 and CDR2 are SGHAT and FQNNGV. This CDR3 spans 16 amino acids. With 3 bases clipped from V and 1 base from J, the junction kept 3 bases outside the gene matches. The CDR3 bases are TGTGCCAGCAGCTTCCGACAGGGGGCATCCTACAATGAGCAGTTCTTC. Protein sequence: CASSFRQGASYNEQFF.

The chain couples TRBV14 to TRBJ1-5; D gene ambiguous. This CDR3 contains 13 residues. CDR1 SGHDN and CDR2 FVKESK come from the germline V gene. V was clipped by 1 base and J by 6 bases, with 7 bases between them. CDR3 sequence (DNA): TGTGCCAGCAGCCAAGGACGGGGTCAGCCCCAGCATTTT. Translating gives CASSQGRGQPQHF.

V is TRBV14 and J is TRBJ1-1, with unresolved D. The V end lost 2 bases, the J end lost 8 bases, and 9 bases lay between the germline ends. This CDR3 is 12 amino acids long. The germline CDR1 and CDR2 sequences are SGHDN and FVKESK. CDR3 region: CASSQSQREAFF. The DNA for the CDR3 is TGTGCCAGCAGCCAATCCCAGCGGGAAGCTTTCTTT.